These 19 T cell receptor beta chains share one sample of origin, sequenced in a study of CD8 T cells in Susac syndrome (dated by TCRdb to about 2019). The library came from the immunoSEQ multiplex PCR assay. RNA was extracted with the RNeasy kit and about 0.45 to 1 ug was reverse transcribed using random hexamers. TCRdb trimmed the raw reads at Q25, called clones with MiXCR and kept productive beta chains. One record per CDR3 amino acid sequence lists the most common genes and DNA. The sample data list roughly 200,000 distinct CDR3 sequences, and about 95% of these were observed just once. The top ten clonotypes cover less than 0.12% of the sample. Sequenced: CD4+ T cells from PBMCs. The source is a human donor in good health.

This chain uses TRBV30 with TRBJ2-3, with 7 bases matching TRBD2. Trimming took 5 bases from V and 3 from J; bases not matched to a gene: 8. The CDR3 covers 14 residues. CDR1 is GTSNPN, CDR2 SVGIG, per germline (reference sequence). CDR3 DNA: TGTGCCTGGGGGAGGGCCGGGGGAACAGATACGCAGTATTTT. It is translated as CAWGRAGGTDTQYF.

The chain couples TRBV27 to TRBJ2-5; tentatively, D is TRBD2 (6 bases). The ends were cut back, 5 bases at V and 4 bases at J, with 14 bases in the middle. Germline lookup yields CDR1 MNHEY and CDR2 SMNVEV (reference sequence). The CDR3 covers 14 residues. In DNA, the CDR3 is TGTGCCAGCAGTGGGTCGGGACTCGGAGAGACCCAGTACTTC. This sequence encodes CASSGSGLGETQYF.

The chain carries TRBV20-1 and TRBJ2-7, with TRBD2 matching 14 bases. Germline V lookup: CDR1 DFQATT, CDR2 SNEGSKA (reference sequence). V lost 4 bases, J lost 5 bases, and 4 bases stayed unmatched. The CDR3 loop spans 14 amino acids. The CDR3 here is CSANPGLAGDEQYF. CDR3 coding DNA: TGCAGTGCTAATCCGGGACTAGCGGGAGACGAGCAGTACTTC.

J is TRBJ2-7 and V is TRBV19, with D unclear. With 1 base removed from V and 0 bases from J, the gap between germline ends came to 4 bases. This CDR3 comprises 13 residues. CDR1 and CDR2 from the germline V gene are LNHDA and SQIVND (reference sequence). CDR3 coding DNA: TGTGCCAGTAGTATAGCGCCCTCCTACGAGCAGTACTTC. It translates to CASSIAPSYEQYF.

The rearrangement uses TRBV29-1 and TRBJ2-1; the match to TRBD2 covers 14 bases. V gave up 6 bases and J gave up 8 bases; unmatched junction bases: 9. Germline CDR1 SQVTM, CDR2 ANQGSEA. The CDR3 runs to 15 residues. The CDR3: CSVDGTSGSSYEQFF. The CDR3 DNA is TGCAGCGTCGACGGGACTAGCGGGAGTTCGTATGAGCAGTTCTTC.

This chain connects TRBV6-2 or TRBV6-3 to TRBJ2-7; 8 bases line up with TRBD2. The CDR3 spans 15 residues. The germline V gene encodes CDR1 MNHEY and CDR2 SVGEGT. Trimming took 5 bases from V and 2 from J; bases not matched to a gene: 8. CDR3 nucleotide sequence: TGTGCCAGCAGTAACGGGGGGGGTCCGACCTACGAGCAGTACTTC. Translated, it gives CASSNGGGPTYEQYF.

The V call is TRBV6-2 or TRBV6-3, the J call TRBJ2-5; D not certain. V lost 3 bases, J lost 0 bases, and 8 bases lay in between. The CDR3 has 14 amino acids. CDR1 is MNHEY and CDR2 is SVGEGT in the germline V gene. The CDR3 here is CASSYTRNQETQYF. Written as DNA, the CDR3 is TGTGCCAGCAGTTATACGCGGAACCAAGAGACCCAGTACTTC.

CDR3 DNA: TGCGCCAGCAGTCAAGTAGGGGTACGACGCAATCAGCCCCAGCATTTT. This encodes CASSQVGVRRNQPQHF. The rearrangement links TRBV23-1 to TRBJ1-5, with D perhaps TRBD1 (5 bases). TRBV23-1 is placed among ORFs of uncertain function. The CDR3 consists of 16 residues. Trimming removed 2 bases from V and 2 bases from J, with 13 bases in between.

A remark on this clonotype: At one boundary the junction diverges from the germline segment, which might be a read error. The rearrangement links TRBV5-1 to TRBJ2-7; D tentatively reads TRBD1 or TRBD2 (6 bases each). The CDR3 runs 13 residues. In germline, CDR1 is SGHRS, CDR2 YFSETQ. Here the CDR3 reads CASSLEGGHEQYF. In DNA, the CDR3 is TGCGCCAGCAGTTTGGAGGGGGGCCACGAGCAGTACTTC.

The V and J genes are TRBV7-9 and TRBJ2-3; D unresolved. The germline CDR1 and CDR2 sequences are SEHNR and FQNEAQ (reference sequence). V lost 5 bases and J 5 bases, leaving 11 bases between the germline ends. This CDR3 has 13 amino acids. The CDR3 DNA reads as TGTGCCAGCAGCCAATCCACCGTAGATACGCAGTATTTT. This sequence encodes CASSQSTVDTQYF.

Worth noting for this clonotype: The junction departs from germline at one end; a sequencing error may be responsible. This chain connects TRBV27 to TRBJ2-2; a weak D match, TRBD1 (6 bases). This CDR3 has 14 amino acids. Germline V CDR1 and CDR2: MNHEY, SMNVEV (reference sequence). The CDR3 bases are TGTGCCAGCGCAGGGGTTTTGAACGCCGGGGAGCTGTTTTTT. This gives the protein CASAGVLNAGELFF.

The J gene is TRBJ2-7, the V gene TRBV28, with D perhaps being TRBD1 or TRBD2 (5 bases each). V dropped 5 bases and J dropped 5 bases, with 13 bases sitting between them. The CDR3 is 13 amino acids. Germline values: CDR1 MDHEN, CDR2 SYDVKM. In DNA form, the CDR3 reads TGTGCCAGCAGTCCCTCGGGGCGGAACGAGCAGTACTTC. Translated: CASSPSGRNEQYF.

The chain joins TRBV24-1 to TRBJ2-2; D is unclear. Germline V CDR1 and CDR2: KGHDR, SFDVKD. Trimming cost V 7 bases and J 5 bases, with 4 bases left between them. This CDR3 has 11 amino acids. CDR3 residues: CATSQTGELFF. Written as DNA, the CDR3 is TGTGCCACCAGCCAAACCGGGGAGCTGTTTTTT.

The rearrangement links TRBV30 to TRBJ2-3; the match to TRBD1 covers 7 bases. The junction had 5 bases not matched to a gene; V was cut back by 2 bases and J by 3 bases. The CDR3 covers 14 residues. CDR1 GTSNPN and CDR2 SVGIG come from the germline V gene (reference sequence). CDR3: CAWSLYRGTDTQYF. CDR3 DNA: TGTGCCTGGAGTCTATACAGGGGTACAGATACGCAGTATTTT.

The chain combines TRBV28 with TRBJ2-7, with D unclear. Per germline, CDR1 MDHEN and CDR2 SYDVKM. This CDR3 is 13 amino acids long. Trimming cost V 5 bases and J 7 bases, with 15 bases left between them. CDR3 region: CASSLWGPGEQYF. In DNA, the CDR3 is TGTGCCAGCAGTCTTTGGGGTCCCGGGGAGCAGTACTTC.

This chain links TRBV28 with TRBJ2-7, with 9 nucleotides matching TRBD2. The CDR3 has 14 residues. V shed 2 bases, J shed 7 bases, and the junction held 6 bases outside the gene matches. Germline V gene lookup returns CDR1 MDHEN and CDR2 SYDVKM. The CDR3 sequence is CASSLVAGGREQYF. The CDR3, as DNA: TGTGCCAGCAGTTTAGTTGCGGGAGGGCGGGAGCAGTACTTC.

The J gene is TRBJ2-3, the V gene TRBV20-1, with 7 bases fitting TRBD2. CDR1 is DFQATT and CDR2 is SNEGSKA in the germline V gene (reference sequence). The CDR3 consists of 14 residues. V shed 3 bases and J 0 bases; nucleotides not matched to a gene: 3. CDR3 loop: CSARRESSTDTQYF. DNA for the CDR3: TGCAGTGCTAGGCGGGAGAGTAGCACAGATACGCAGTATTTT.

This chain links TRBV29-1 with TRBJ1-3; D is unclear. The ends were cut back, 4 bases at V and 0 bases at J, with 10 bases in the middle. The CDR3 covers 14 residues. The V gene's germline CDR1 is SQVTM and CDR2 ANQGSEA. The CDR3 region has the DNA TGCAGCGTTGCAAAGCGACCCTCTGGAAACACCATATATTTT. This gives the protein CSVAKRPSGNTIYF.

The chain is built from TRBV29-1 and TRBJ2-1; possibly TRBD2 for D (5 bases). The V end was cut by 6 bases, the J end by 9 bases, with 12 bases between. The CDR3 sequence is 11 residues long. Per germline, CDR1 SQVTM and CDR2 ANQGSEA. DNA for the CDR3: TGCAGCGTCGGGATCTTCGGTGAGCAGTTCTTC. This sequence encodes CSVGIFGEQFF.